The source of this T cell receptor beta chain is a study of blood T cell repertoires in COVID-19. Study context: Donors in the United States, Italy and Spain gave samples during acute or convalescent COVID-19. T cells, B-cell-depleted T cells, or PBMCs provided the cDNA or gDNA that served as material.

TCRdb's copy holds only in-frame clones and misses some; the assay was immunoSEQ multiplex PCR. This sample carries about 180,000 clones, approximately 87% of them seen once, and the ten largest clones take under 25%. Per the germline V gene, CDR1 is SGHKS and CDR2 is YYEKEE (reference sequence). The CDR3 is 13 residues long. The V gene lost 1 base and the J gene lost 5 bases, with 9 bases spanning the gap. This chain links TRBV5-5 with TRBJ2-5, with a possible D match to TRBD1 (6 bases). Sequencing was performed on peripheral blood. The clonotype originates from an older man with active or convalescent COVID-19. This chain's CDR3 is CASSLPGEETQYF. As DNA, the CDR3 is TGTGCCAGCAGCTTGCCAGGGGAGGAGACCCAGTACTTC.